This TCR beta chain emerged from a study of blood T cell repertoires in COVID-19 (dated by TCRdb to 2020 to 2022). With regard to the full study: The collaborator samples originated in the United States, Italy and Spain and spanned the acute and convalescent phases of COVID-19. The material from the prospective study consisted of cDNA or gDNA derived from T cells, B-cell-depleted T cells, or PBMCs. Subjects who had been exposed to COVID-19, were actively infected with it, or had recovered from it provided the deeply sampled blood TCRbeta repertoires that made up the dataset. A freely available public database, intended as a resource for researchers studying the immune response to SARS-CoV-2, is where the repertoires were released. The samples were drawn from the first 160 participants of the ongoing ImmuneRACE study and from 1,254 subjects provided by 6 global collaborators. The sample metadata nearly always contained a de-identified subject ID, COVID-19 status, age in years and sex. Where available, HLA class I and class II types were taken from metadata supplied by the sample provider and were not determined by assay-based typing.

Inclusive of the bounding cysteine and phenylalanine, the CDR3 is 15 residues long. The only DNA kept is the CDR3, 45 bases in frame from the first base. The germline V gene (reference sequence) specifies LNHNV as CDR1 and YYDKDF as CDR2. Trimmed from V: 2 bases; trimmed from J: 9 bases; junction bases lacking a gene match: 5. The immunoSEQ Assay, a bias-controlled multiplex PCR, was used to amplify TCRbeta CDR3 regions from genomic DNA. For the original study's pipeline: Within the assay, amplification of reference gene primers was used to estimate how many nucleated cells each sample contained. To quantify the absolute abundance of each unique TCRbeta CDR3 rearrangement, sequence reads were collapsed and filtered. For each sample, productive Simpson clonality was calculated as the square root of Simpson's diversity index across productive rearrangements. This immuneACCESS table, as held by TCRdb, lists in-frame sequences with V and J called but not all clones. Of the missing ones, under half trace to an unresolved V gene in checked studies; the others have no known cause. D and trimming come from the DNA, and the V and J calls and clone size come from that table. The sample has 150,000 to 180,000 clones on record, roughly nine tenths of them singletons. The ten largest clonotypes hold roughly 15% of the sample.

With respect to this clone: What antigen it recognizes has not been identified. Base qualities are missing; no much larger clone stands one base away.

General study outcomes and caveats: The amount of clinical and demographic metadata varied by source and participant and was provided uncurated.

Whole blood was collected in K2EDTA tubes by collaborating institutions according to the institutions' own protocols. For TCRbeta analysis, collaborators shipped samples as frozen whole blood, isolated PBMCs, or DNA extracted from either of those sample types. The sequenced material came from peripheral blood. This sequence originates from a woman in her 40s with acute or convalescent COVID-19. The rearranged segments are TRBV15 and TRBJ2-1; 12 of the junction bases match TRBD2. The DNA sequence is given as TGTGCCACCAGCAGAAGACTAGCGGGGGTGTCTGAGCAGTTCTTC. Translated, it gives CATSRRLAGVSEQFF.